The source of this T cell receptor beta chain is a study of spatial heterogeneity in lung cancer. As for the study in general: The donors were some 70 patients with non-small cell lung cancer that was early-stage and untreated.

As to time point: blood at routine non-recurrence follow-up after resection. The germline CDR1 and CDR2 sequences are SEHNR and FQNEAQ (reference sequence). V gave up 1 base and J gave up 4 bases; unmatched junction bases: 7. The CDR3 runs 15 residues. Each CDR3 protein is one row after TCRdb ran MiXCR on the 5' RACE reads. The repertoire includes 30,000 to 40,000 distinct CDR3 sequences, 6% to 9.5% of them detected once, and 8.5% to 10% sits in the top ten. This clonotype was counted ten times or more. The specimen comprised PBMCs, sampled at follow-up. V is TRBV7-9 and J is TRBJ2-7; 7 bases fit TRBD1. This receptor was obtained from a male donor with early-stage non-small cell lung cancer. The CDR3 coding sequence is TGTGCCAGCAGCTTAGTAGAGGGGGCGCGATACGAGCAGTACTTC. Amino acids: CASSLVEGARYEQYF.